Listed below are T cell receptor beta chains from one sample, sequenced in a study of cytomegalovirus exposure and HLA in healthy donors. TCRdb keeps only in-frame clones here, not all; method: immunoSEQ multiplex PCR. Of some 80,000 clones listed, around 82% are singletons. Sequencing was done on a sample of PBMCs. All receptors derive from a man between 50 and 59 years old in good health and CMV-seronegative. The CDR3 runs from the conserved cysteine through the conserved F or W. A D gene is named only where the DNA matches it firmly. Size tells how often a clone was seen (once, few, many) or the class of an expanded clone, and some rows leave it out.

j_call	cdr3_length	d_call	clone_size	v_call	cdr3_nt	cdr3_aa
TRBJ2-5	15	.	.	TRBV5-1	TGCGCCAGCAGCCCCGGGGAGGCGGGGCGCGGGACCCAGTACTTC	CASSPGEAGRGTQYF
TRBJ2-2	15	TRBD2	few	TRBV6-1	TGTGCCAGCAGCAGACTAGCGGGAGGGACCGGGGAGCTGTTTTTT	CASSRLAGGTGELFF
TRBJ2-7	16	.	.	TRBV11-2	TGTGCCAGCAGCTTGTTTTGGGACTCGGTCGGGGAGGAGCAGTACTTC	CASSLFWDSVGEEQYF
TRBJ2-5	15	.	once	TRBV2	TGTGCCAGCAGTTATCAGGGACTTAGGGGCGAGACCCAGTACTTC	CASSYQGLRGETQYF
TRBJ2-7	15	.	few	TRBV6-5	TGTGCCAGCAGCGGGGGACGGACGAGCTCCTACGAGCAGTACTTC	CASSGGRTSSYEQYF
TRBJ1-5	13	TRBD1	.	TRBV28	TGTGCCAGCGGGGGCAGGGGGCTTGAGCCCCAGCATTTT	CASGGRGLEPQHF
TRBJ1-2	15	TRBD1	few	TRBV25-1	TGTGCCAGGGGCGAATCAGGGGGATCGAACTATGGCTACACCTTC	CARGESGGSNYGYTF
TRBJ1-3	15	.	.	TRBV6-5	TGTGCCAGCAGTTACTCCCAGGACATTGGAAACACCATATATTTT	CASSYSQDIGNTIYF
TRBJ1-1	14	.	.	TRBV6-5	TGTGCCAGCAGTACTACAGGGCCCAACACTGAAGCTTTCTTT	CASSTTGPNTEAFF
TRBJ1-6	15	.	.	TRBV19	TGTGCCAGTAGTCCGCGGGAAGTCTATAATTCACCCCTCCACTTT	CASSPREVYNSPLHF
TRBJ2-7	16	.	.	TRBV5-8	TGTGCCAGCAGCTTGGCGGCGGGATCTCTAACGAAGGGGCAGTACTTC	CASSLAAGSLTKGQYF
TRBJ2-3	17	TRBD2	.	TRBV7-8	TGTGCCAGCAGCCTACCTCAGCGGGGGGGCAGTACAGATACGCAGTATTTT	CASSLPQRGGSTDTQYF
TRBJ1-5	11	.	.	TRBV7-2	TGTGCCAGCAGCTTCTCTGGGGACAAACATTTT	CASSFSGDKHF
TRBJ1-6	15	.	once	TRBV5-1	TGCGCCAGACTCGGGGAAGGGGACTTTAATTCACCCCTCCACTTT	CARLGEGDFNSPLHF
TRBJ2-3	16	TRBD1	.	TRBV7-9	TGTGCCAGCAGCTTAGGAGACAGGGTTGTGACAGATACGCAGTATTTT	CASSLGDRVVTDTQYF
TRBJ1-1	13	.	.	TRBV29-1	TGCCGTGTGCGCCAGGGGCCGAACACTGAAGCTTTCTTT	CRVRQGPNTEAFF
TRBJ2-1	14	TRBD2	.	TRBV9	TGTGCCAGCAGCGGGGGAGGGCTATACAATGAGCAGTTCTTC	CASSGGGLYNEQFF
TRBJ1-2	15	.	.	TRBV6-5	TGTGCCAGCAGTTACGGGGGGGGAACTAACTATGGCTACACCTTC	CASSYGGGTNYGYTF
TRBJ1-1	22	TRBD1	.	TRBV6-7	TGTGCCAGCAGTTCACCCCCCCCTCCCGGACAGGGCGAAGGTTTAGTGAACACTGAAGCTTTCTTT	CASSSPPPPGQGEGLVNTEAFF
TRBJ2-1	17	.	once	TRBV7-3	TGTGCCAGCAGCTTAAGAGGCGGGGGCATGGGGTACAATGAGCAGTTCTTC	CASSLRGGGMGYNEQFF
TRBJ1-2	13	.	.	TRBV6-5	TGTGCCAGCAGTCCAAACTCGGGGTATGGCTACACCTTC	CASSPNSGYGYTF
TRBJ1-4	15	.	.	TRBV27	TGTGCCAGCAGTCCCCGGGGAGCGGTGGATGAAAAACTGTTTTTT	CASSPRGAVDEKLFF
TRBJ1-6	14	.	.	TRBV2	TGTGCCAGCAGTGGGGACCGGACAGATTCACCCCTCCACTTT	CASSGDRTDSPLHF
TRBJ2-1	19	TRBD2	.	TRBV11-2	TGTGCCAGCAGGGCCGGGACTAGCGGGGGGGTGAGCTCCTACAATGAGCAGTTCTTC	CASRAGTSGGVSSYNEQFF
TRBJ2-3	16	TRBD2	.	TRBV19	TGTGCCAGTAGCCTAGCGGGGGGGCCGCGCACAGATACGCAGTATTTT	CASSLAGGPRTDTQYF
TRBJ2-2	16	TRBD1	few	TRBV2	TGTGCCAGCAGAGCGCGCCGGGGACAGGTTACCGGGGAGCTGTTTTTT	CASRARRGQVTGELFF
TRBJ1-3	15	.	.	TRBV5-4	TGTGCCAGCAGCCAATCGACTAGCTCTGGAAACACCATATATTTT	CASSQSTSSGNTIYF
TRBJ2-2	15	.	many	TRBV6-1	TGTGCCAGCAGTGAAGTCGTCAGGAACACCGGGGAGCTGTTTTTT	CASSEVVRNTGELFF
TRBJ2-5	14	.	.	TRBV18	TGTGCCAGCTCACCACCCCGCAGGGTGGAGACCCAGTACTTC	CASSPPRRVETQYF